The 32 T cell receptor beta chains presented below share a single source sample, sequenced in a study of CD8 T cells in cerebrospinal fluid in Alzheimer's disease. TCRdb reworked the 10x single-cell sequencing reads into one entry per CDR3 protein, no DNA. The data show under 1,200 distinct CDR3 sequences, and the top ten clones hold around 9.6%. Material: cerebrospinal fluid. The receptors come from a human donor in good health.

This clonotype is labeled medium-sized based on frequency. The chain joins TRBV5-1 to TRBJ1-6; without DNA, the TCRdb call of TRBD1 cannot be checked. The CDR3 sequence is 14 residues long. Germline-derived CDR1 and CDR2 are SGHRS and YFSETQ. This CDR3 is CASSLRTQNSPLHF.

According to its frequency, this clonotype is large (0.1 to 1%). This sequence joins TRBV7-2 and TRBJ2-3; no DNA is available, so the TRBD2 call from TCRdb remains unchecked. Germline assignment: CDR1 SGHTA and CDR2 FQGNSA. The CDR3 covers 14 residues. CDR3 loop: CASSLGLERDTQYF. Full variable domain (missing parts from reference TRBV7-2 and TRBJ2-3): GAGVSQSPSNKVTEKGKDVELRCDPISGHTALYWYRQSLGQGLEFLIYFQGNSAPDKSGLPSDRFSAERTGGSVSTLTIQRTQQEDSAVYLCASSLGLERDTQYFGPGTRLTVL.

According to its frequency, this clonotype is large (0.1 to 1%). The chain couples TRBV10-1 to TRBJ1-6. CDR1 is WNHNN, CDR2 SYGVQD, per germline (reference sequence). The CDR3 runs 12 residues. The CDR3 loop reads CASSESEEPLHF.

Measured by frequency, this clonotype is medium-sized. The J gene is TRBJ1-5, the V gene TRBV6-1; lacking DNA, the TRBD1 call made by TCRdb goes unchecked. The CDR3 sequence is 14 residues long. Germline V gene sequence: CDR1 MNHNS, CDR2 SASEGT. This chain's CDR3 is CASTGRNSNQPQHF.

This chain joins TRBV5-5 and TRBJ2-7. CDR1 SGHKS and CDR2 YYEKEE come from the germline V gene (reference sequence). The CDR3 is 13 amino acids. The CDR3 sequence: CASSLVGRREQYF.

This clonotype is deemed medium-sized by its frequency. CDR3 region: CASSLRGGYGYTF. The chain recombines TRBV28 with TRBJ1-2; TCRdb outputs TRBD1, but without DNA this stays unchecked. The CDR3 contains 13 residues. The V gene's germline CDR1 is MDHEN and CDR2 SYDVKM.

This clonotype is classed as large by frequency. The chain is built from TRBV10-3 and TRBJ1-2; TCRdb calls TRBD1, which cannot be checked without DNA. The CDR3 runs 15 residues. CDR1 and CDR2 (germline): ENHRY, SYGVKD. The CDR3 loop is CAISEPRDGNYGYTF.

This clonotype is classed as medium-sized by frequency. V usage is TRBV29-1 and J usage is TRBJ2-2; TCRdb reports TRBD2, a call that lacks DNA to check it against. The CDR3 extends over 11 amino acids. CDR1 SQVTM and CDR2 ANQGSEA come from the germline V gene. CDR3 sequence reads: CSGEGNGELFF.

This chain connects TRBV9 to TRBJ1-6. The CDR3 is 17 residues long. Germline lookup yields CDR1 SGDLS and CDR2 YYNGEE. The CDR3 is CASSVAASLSEGSPLHF.

Considering frequency, this clonotype is large. The chain joins TRBV5-5 to TRBJ2-1; no DNA is available, so the TRBD1 call from TCRdb remains unchecked. Germline V gene data show CDR1 as SGHKS and CDR2 as YYEKEE (reference sequence). There are 13 residues in the CDR3. This chain's CDR3 is CASSYVQGNEQFF.

Measured by frequency, this clonotype is large. This rearrangement joins TRBV5-5 to TRBJ1-6. The CDR3 length is 15 residues. Germline CDR1 SGHKS, CDR2 YYEKEE (reference sequence). CDR3 residues: CASSLSGLQNSPLHF.

Considering frequency, this clonotype is medium-sized. The rearrangement links TRBV11-2 to TRBJ2-1; TCRdb returns TRBD2, unconfirmable since there is no DNA. The CDR3 is 16 residues long. CDR1 and CDR2 (germline): SGHAT, FQNNGV. Here the CDR3 reads CASSLYGASGGIVQFF.

By frequency, this clonotype is medium-sized. The CDR3 here is CASSVEITTEAFF. This chain joins TRBV9 and TRBJ1-1. This CDR3 is 13 amino acids long. Germline CDR1 SGDLS, CDR2 YYNGEE.

Judged by frequency, this clonotype is medium-sized. The CDR3 here is CASSSRTSTYEQYF. The V gene is TRBV6-1, the J gene TRBJ2-7; TCRdb outputs TRBD1, but without DNA this stays unchecked. The CDR3 has 14 amino acids. From germline, CDR1 is MNHNS and CDR2 SASEGT.

This clonotype ranks as medium-sized in terms of frequency. The rearrangement joins TRBV20-1 to TRBJ2-5. The CDR3 is 14 residues long. From germline, CDR1 is DFQATT and CDR2 SNEGSKA (reference sequence). The CDR3 protein is CSARPLGNQETQYF.

This clonotype is classed as large by frequency. CDR3 amino acids: CASSSTGSGTQYF. V usage is TRBV3-1 and J usage is TRBJ2-5; TCRdb's D call of TRBD1 is untestable without DNA. This CDR3 comprises 13 residues. Germline values: CDR1 LGHDT, CDR2 YNNKEL (reference sequence).

This clonotype shows up as medium-sized by frequency. The genes are TRBV9 and TRBJ2-3; the TRBD2 assignment by TCRdb is unverifiable without DNA. The CDR3 covers 17 residues. Germline V gives CDR1 SGDLS, CDR2 YYNGEE. The CDR3 region is CASSVELGVSSTDTQYF.

By frequency, this clonotype registers large. The chain has TRBV28 and TRBJ1-2; without DNA, the TCRdb call of TRBD1 cannot be checked. This CDR3 has 14 residues. Germline CDR1 MDHEN, CDR2 SYDVKM. CDR3 loop: CASRTRVNNYGYTF.

This clonotype registers large by frequency. This chain connects TRBV28 to TRBJ2-3; as DNA is missing, the TRBD1 call by TCRdb cannot be tested. Germline-derived CDR1 and CDR2 are MDHEN and SYDVKM. The CDR3 sequence is 13 residues long. CDR3 loop: CASRRQGSDTQYF.

This clonotype registers large (0.1 to 1%) by frequency. V is TRBV6-1 and J is TRBJ1-1. Germline V lookup: CDR1 MNHNS, CDR2 SASEGT. The CDR3 sequence is 13 residues long. CDR3 sequence: CASSKEVSYEAFF.

This clonotype counts as medium-sized by frequency. CDR3 sequence: CASSLGTSGDTNTGELFF. The chain links TRBV3-1 to TRBJ2-2; TCRdb names TRBD2, which stays unverified in the absence of DNA. Germline loops: CDR1 LGHDT, CDR2 YNNKEL (reference sequence). CDR3 size: 18 residues.

In terms of frequency, this clonotype is medium-sized (0.01 to 0.1%). This chain joins TRBV2 and TRBJ1-5. The CDR3 has 13 amino acids. Germline V gene sequence: CDR1 SNHLY, CDR2 FYNNEI. The CDR3 protein is CASSEDLNQPQHF.

By frequency, this clonotype registers medium-sized. The chain employs TRBV2 and TRBJ2-2; TCRdb names TRBD2, which stays unverified in the absence of DNA. CDR3 length: 16 amino acids. Germline values: CDR1 SNHLY, CDR2 FYNNEI. The CDR3: CASSVRTSGMIGELFF.

This clonotype registers large (0.1 to 1%) by frequency. This chain connects TRBV10-2 to TRBJ2-7; TCRdb's D gene call, TRBD2, goes unchecked for lack of DNA. This CDR3 has 13 residues. The germline CDR1 and CDR2 sequences are WSHSY and SAAADI. CDR3: CASTERIPHEQYF.

Considering frequency, this clonotype is large (0.1 to 1%). The chain combines TRBV5-1 with TRBJ1-1; TCRdb's D call of TRBD1 is untestable without DNA. CDR3 size: 14 residues. Germline-derived CDR1 and CDR2 are SGHRS and YFSETQ. The CDR3 reads CASSLTVPAPEAFF.

Frequency places this clonotype as large. The chain combines TRBV28 with TRBJ2-4; TCRdb indicates TRBD1, and absent DNA this call remains unverified. The CDR3 loop spans 15 amino acids. Per germline, CDR1 MDHEN and CDR2 SYDVKM. The CDR3 loop reads CASSFPREGKNIQYF.

This clonotype is labeled medium-sized based on frequency. This chain joins TRBV7-8 and TRBJ2-1. The CDR3 spans 12 residues. The germline CDR1 and CDR2 sequences are SGHVS and FQNEAQ. CDR3 protein: CASSSRYNEQFF.

This clonotype is medium-sized by frequency. This sequence joins TRBV5-1 and TRBJ2-2; TCRdb outputs TRBD1, but without DNA this stays unchecked. This CDR3 is 14 amino acids long. Germline V gene sequence: CDR1 SGHRS, CDR2 YFSETQ. This CDR3 is CASSLASGAGELFF.

The V and J genes are TRBV11-2 and TRBJ2-3. The germline V gene has CDR1 SGHAT and CDR2 FQNNGV. This CDR3 has 13 residues. CDR3 loop: CASSSLNPDTQYF. The whole variable domain, remainder taken from reference TRBV11-2 and TRBJ2-3, is EAGVAQSPRYKIIEKRQSVAFWCNPISGHATLYWYQQILGQGPKLLIQFQNNGVVDDSQLPKDRFSAERLKGVDSTLKIQPAKLEDSAVYLCASSSLNPDTQYFGPGTRLTVL.

By frequency, this clonotype registers medium-sized (0.01 to 0.1%). CDR3: CASSHTGTGRDTQYF. This chain connects TRBV6-1 to TRBJ2-3; with no DNA, the TCRdb D assignment of TRBD1 cannot be verified. Looked up from germline, CDR1 is MNHNS and CDR2 is SASEGT. This CDR3 comprises 15 residues.

By frequency, this clonotype registers medium-sized. This chain connects TRBV29-1 to TRBJ2-7; with no DNA, the TCRdb D assignment of TRBD1 cannot be verified. The CDR3 covers 13 residues. The germline CDR1 and CDR2 sequences are SQVTM and ANQGSEA. CDR3 sequence: CSVLGGLSYEQYF.

This clonotype counts as medium-sized by frequency. V and J are TRBV5-6 and TRBJ2-1; the TCRdb D gene call, TRBD2, has no DNA to confirm it. This CDR3 is built from 15 residues. Germline V gene sequence: CDR1 SGHDT, CDR2 YYEEEE. The CDR3 loop reads CASSFRAGKANEQFF.